The TCR beta chain under discussion was sequenced for a study of blood T cell repertoires in COVID-19. Across the study: The samples span acute and convalescent COVID-19 from the United States, Italy and Spain. Sources were T cells, B-cell-depleted T cells, or PBMCs; the material itself was cDNA or gDNA.

As originally analysed: Amplifying reference gene primers gave estimates of nucleated cell counts. Assay: immunoSEQ multiplex PCR; the TCRdb copy retains only in-frame clones and omits some. V and J calls plus clone size are reproduced from that table; the DNA served to infer D and trimming. The repertoire consists of tens of thousands of clones, with 80% to 90% occurring once and the leading ten covering 5.8%. CDR3 length: 16 residues. CDR1 is SQVTM and CDR2 is ANQGSEA in the germline V gene. After removal of 0 bases from V and 0 bases from J, the junction contained 5 bases not matched to a gene. The sequence was collected from a man aged 50 or older with active COVID-19. This chain joins TRBV29-1 and TRBJ2-1; 7 positions match TRBD1. Sequencing was performed on peripheral blood. This CDR3 is CSVEEYGTDSYNEQFF. CDR3 nucleotide sequence: TGCAGCGTTGAAGAGTACGGGACAGACTCCTACAATGAGCAGTTCTTC.